The subject of this entry is one T cell receptor beta chain. This specimen comes from a study of CD8 T cells in Susac syndrome. An amount of RNA that ranged from roughly 0.45 to 1 ug was reverse transcribed with random hexamers. TCRdb itself ran the immunoSEQ multiplex PCR reads through MiXCR, one entry per CDR3 protein. Among approximately 190,000 distinct CDR3 sequences listed, about 95% were seen once. CDR1 is MNHEY and CDR2 is SVGAGI in the germline V gene. The CDR3 length is 15 residues. V trimming: 2 bases; J trimming: 5 bases; junction bases outside the gene matches: 4. The genes are TRBV6-5 and TRBJ2-1, with 9 bases that match TRBD2. This TCR derives from a human donor with multiple sclerosis. The material sequenced was CD4+ T cells from PBMCs. CDR3 DNA: TGTGCCAGCAGTTACCGGGGACTAGCCGACAATGAGCAGTTCTTC. Its protein is CASSYRGLADNEQFF.